Below, 5 T cell receptor beta chains from the same sample are listed, as sequenced in a study of regulatory T cells in long-lasting Graves disease. As for time point: newly diagnosed GD, antithyroid drugs for less than 3 months. From PBMCs, RNA was extracted and then used to make the TCR library. TCR beta libraries were built with iRepertoire HTBI primers and Arm-PCR of CDR3 regions. MiXCR, run by TCRdb on the multiplex PCR reads, gives a single entry per CDR3 protein. The sample lists roughly 430,000 distinct CDR3 sequences, about 16% occurring once. The sample was also reused in another study, on T cells in Graves' hyperthyroidism and ophthalmopathy.

Sequenced here: peripheral blood mononuclear cells (PBMCs), sampled at new diagnosis, from a patient treated with antithyroid drugs. The receptor set was obtained from a woman aged 25 to 39 with Graves disease.

This clonotype was picked up many times. J is TRBJ1-5 and V is TRBV11-3; weak D call: TRBD1 (5 bases). Germline CDR1 SGHNT, CDR2 YENEEA. Trimming cost V 5 bases and J 4 bases, with 15 bases left between them. This CDR3 is built from 15 residues. CDR3 DNA sequence: TGTGCCAGCAGCAAAGACAGTACCCATAATCAGCCCCAGCATTTT. Its protein product is CASSKDSTHNQPQHF. Variable domain in full (rest from reference TRBV11-3 and TRBJ1-5): EAGVVQSPRYKIIEKKQPVAFWCNPISGHNTLYWYLQNLGQGPELLIRYENEEAVDDSQLPKDRFSAERLKGVDSTLKIQPAELGDSAVYLCASSKDSTHNQPQHFGDGTRLSIL.

This clonotype has more than one count but fewer than ten. The CDR3 reads CASSLAPGHTEAFF. CDR3 nucleotides: TGTGCCAGCAGCTTAGCGCCTGGACACACTGAAGCTTTCTTT. The chain couples TRBV7-9 to TRBJ1-1; D is uncertain. V was trimmed by 0 bases and J by 3 bases, leaving 8 bases between them. Germline lookup yields CDR1 SEHNR and CDR2 FQNEAQ (reference sequence). CDR3 length equals 14 residues. The variable domain in full, with the rest retrieved from reference TRBV7-9 and TRBJ1-1, is DTGVSQNPRHKITKRGQNVTFRCDPISEHNRLYWYRQTLGQGPEFLTYFQNEAQLEKSRLLSDRFSAERPKGSFSTLEIQRTEQGDSAMYLCASSLAPGHTEAFFGQGTRLTVV.

V and J are TRBV29-1 and TRBJ2-7, with 12 bases lining up with TRBD1. The junction had 13 bases not matched to a gene; V was cut back by 7 bases and J by 6 bases. The V gene's germline CDR1 is SQVTM and CDR2 ANQGSEA. CDR3 size: 15 residues. CDR3 nucleotide sequence: TGCAGCGCCCAGGGACCGGGACAGGGGGCGGGCGAGCAGTACTTC. This sequence encodes CSAQGPGQGAGEQYF.

This clonotype was seen ten or more times. Here the CDR3 reads CASSQRGLARSYNEQFF. As DNA, the CDR3 is TGTGCCAGCAGCCAACGGGGACTAGCGAGGTCCTACAATGAGCAGTTCTTC. The chain combines TRBV12-3 or TRBV12-4 with TRBJ2-1; TRBD2 aligns across 10 bases. The CDR3 extends over 17 amino acids. V trimming: 6 bases; J trimming: 1 base; junction bases outside the gene matches: 9.

The J gene is TRBJ1-5, the V gene TRBV7-9; 7 bases agree with TRBD1. CDR3 size: 17 residues. The V segment lost 5 bases and the J segment 1 base; nucleotides outside the gene matches: 11. The germline V gene has CDR1 SEHNR and CDR2 FQNEAQ (reference sequence). The CDR3 DNA follows: TGTGCCAGCAGCGCAGGGACAGAACTATTGAGCAATCAGCCCCAGCATTTT. Translation gives CASSAGTELLSNQPQHF.